This T cell receptor beta chain was identified in a study of OX40 agonist ivuxolimab in advanced cancers. The overall study: Every 2 weeks, patients received ivuxolimab intravenously, dosed at 0.01 to 10 mg/kg.

General observations from the study: Determination of antigen specificity was not performed for the expanded peripheral T cells.

V lost 7 bases and J lost 5; bases outside the gene matches: 4. The V gene's germline CDR1 is SGHNT and CDR2 YENEEA. The CDR3 contains 12 residues. Only in-frame clones appear in the TCRdb table, and some are missing; sequencing was by immunoSEQ multiplex PCR. The sample lists fewer than 85,000 clones, over 80% occurring once. With regard to this clone: Its target is unknown.

This clonotype was obtained from an adult with an advanced solid tumor such as melanoma, head and neck, liver or kidney cancer. The chain recombines TRBV11-3 with TRBJ1-1, with 7 bases identical to TRBD1. The material was CD4+ or CD8+ T cells sorted from blood, obtained in a trial of the OX40 agonist ivuxolimab. The CDR3 loop reads CASTTGCTEAFF. The CDR3 coding sequence is TGTGCCAGCACGACAGGGTGTACTGAAGCTTTCTTT.